A selection of T cell receptor beta chains follows, all from one sample in a study of T cell responses to AZD1222 COVID-19 vaccine. Data came from immunoSEQ multiplex PCR; TCRdb stores just in-frame clones and leaves some out. In the table there are 130,000 or so clones, roughly 89% of which are singletons. The sample was peripheral blood, taken on day 0 of AZD1222 vaccination. All receptors derive from an adult in good health. Both conserved end residues are part of each CDR3. D genes are given only for firm matches. The size entry is marked missing in some rows and otherwise reads once, few, many or a size class.

- | TRBJ1-2 | TRBV6-6 | TRBD1 | 13 | CASSSATGYGYTF | TGTGCCAGCAGCTCCGCGACAGGGTATGGCTACACCTTC
- | TRBJ2-5 | TRBV9 | TRBD1 | 15 | CASSAQGTGEETQYF | TGTGCCAGCAGCGCCCAAGGGACAGGAGAAGAGACCCAGTACTTC
- | TRBJ1-1 | TRBV11-2 | - | 12 | CASSLDQGEAFF | TGTGCCAGCAGCTTAGATCAGGGAGAAGCTTTCTTT
- | TRBJ1-5 | TRBV3-1/TRBV3-2 | - | 15 | CASSQDLGGGQPQHF | TGTGCCAGCAGCCAAGATCTGGGCGGGGGTCAGCCCCAGCATTTT
- | TRBJ2-7 | TRBV28 | TRBD1 | 17 | CASSSPSRTGGNYEQYF | TGTGCCAGCAGTTCCCCTAGTCGGACAGGGGGGAACTACGAGCAGTACTTC
- | TRBJ2-7 | TRBV7-2 | TRBD1 | 15 | CASSAIGTGSYEQYF | TGTGCCAGCAGCGCGATCGGGACAGGGTCGTACGAGCAGTACTTC
- | TRBJ1-2 | TRBV20-1 | - | 8 | CSDSGYTF | TGCAGTGATAGTGGCTACACCTTC
many | TRBJ1-3 | TRBV19 | TRBD1 | 14 | CASRPGTGMNTIYF | TGTGCCAGTAGACCCGGGACAGGGATGAACACCATATATTTT
- | TRBJ2-7 | TRBV4-1 | TRBD2 | 15 | CASSQDRGTRIQQYF | TGCGCCAGCAGCCAAGATCGCGGGACTAGGATTCAGCAGTACTTC
- | TRBJ2-3 | TRBV18 | - | 15 | CASSPGQAYTDTQYF | TGTGCCAGCTCACCAGGGCAGGCCTACACAGATACGCAGTATTTT
- | TRBJ1-5 | TRBV2 | TRBD1 | 14 | CASSGQGFRQPQHF | TGTGCCAGCAGCGGACAGGGTTTCCGGCAGCCCCAGCATTTT
- | TRBJ1-2 | TRBV15 | TRBD1 | 14 | CATSLDRGRNGYTF | TGTGCCACCAGCCTGGACAGGGGGCGGAATGGCTACACCTTC
- | TRBJ2-2 | TRBV19 | TRBD1 | 15 | CASSLQTGTTGELFF | TGTGCCAGTAGTCTCCAGACAGGGACAACCGGGGAGCTGTTTTTT
- | TRBJ2-1 | TRBV7-3 | TRBD1 | 16 | CASSSGNGQGADEQFF | TGTGCCAGCAGCTCCGGTAACGGACAGGGGGCCGATGAGCAGTTCTTC
- | TRBJ1-3 | TRBV19 | - | 18 | CASSKFPGRTSSGNTIYF | TGTGCCAGTAGCAAATTTCCGGGACGGACGTCCTCTGGAAACACCATATATTTT
- | TRBJ1-5 | TRBV27 | - | 15 | CASSLFWGSNQPQHF | TGTGCCAGCAGTTTATTTTGGGGGAGCAATCAGCCCCAGCATTTT
few | TRBJ1-4 | TRBV5-1 | - | 16 | CASSLTAGTTNEKLFF | TGCGCCAGCAGCTTGACCGCCGGGACAACTAATGAAAAACTGTTTTTT
- | TRBJ2-1 | TRBV6-5 | - | 15 | CASKAKGGGRDEQFF | TGTGCCAGCAAAGCAAAGGGAGGGGGTAGAGATGAGCAGTTCTTC
- | TRBJ1-2 | TRBV19 | - | 12 | CASSGGDYGYTF | TGTGCCAGTTCTGGGGGAGACTATGGCTACACCTTC
- | TRBJ2-7 | TRBV6-2/TRBV6-3 | TRBD2 | 18 | CASSYSASGASFSYEQYF | TGTGCCAGCAGTTACTCGGCTAGCGGGGCCTCCTTCTCCTACGAGCAGTACTTC